The following is a T cell receptor (beta chain) sequence with its context. Assay used: immunoSEQ multiplex PCR; TCRdb lists only in-frame clones, some missing. The table includes roughly 490,000 clones, approximately 80% detected once. This sample was taken from a study of shared clonotypes between healthy human individuals. This sequence was found in a woman aged 35 to 49 in good health. Some clones in this sample may be carry-over from other donors' samples. Sample: PBMCs.

The CDR3 protein is CASSFDGENTEAFF. In DNA form, the CDR3 reads TGTGCCAGCAGCTTCGACGGGGAAAACACTGAAGCTTTCTTT. V gene TRBV7-9 combines with J gene TRBJ1-1; no reliable D call. Germline CDR1 and CDR2: SEHNR and FQNEAQ (reference sequence). Trimming removed 3 bases from V and 2 bases from J, with 10 bases in between. This CDR3 is built from 14 residues.